These 6 T cell receptor beta chains share one sample of origin, sequenced in a study of post-analysis software for immune sequencing data. Findings and limits, study-wide: TRBV5-6, TRBV5-1 and TRBV20-1 were among 4 or 5 TRBV segments more frequent in patients than controls.

Their antigen targets remain unknown. Included in the TCR beta cDNA libraries were unique molecular identifiers. TCRdb recomputed calls from the PCR reads with MiXCR, one row per CDR3 protein. The table shows hundreds of thousands of distinct CDR3 sequences, with about 50% occurring only once. Sequencing was carried out using blood. These receptors were taken from a girl aged 10 to 17 with multiple sclerosis.

Concerning this clonotype itself: One junction end disagrees with the germline gene, perhaps due to a read error. The rearrangement links TRBV20-1 to TRBJ2-7; the match to TRBD2 covers 9 bases. The tail of the sequence fits TRBJ2-5 better, so the J call may be wrong. CDR1 is DFQATT, CDR2 SNEGSKA, per germline (reference sequence). The CDR3 covers 14 residues. CDR3: CSARAGGYGETQYF. The CDR3 nucleotides are TGCAGTGCAAGAGCGGGAGGTTATGGAGAGACCCAGTACTTC.

This clonotype has a handful of counts. The gene calls are TRBV9 and TRBJ2-4, with TRBD1 identical over 11 bases. Germline CDR1 is SGDLS and CDR2 is YYNGEE. V lost 3 bases and J lost 0; bases outside the gene matches: 5. The CDR3 covers 17 residues. The CDR3 sequence is CASSDRDRGLAKNIQYF. The CDR3 DNA reads as TGTGCCAGCAGCGACCGGGACAGGGGGTTAGCCAAAAACATTCAGTACTTC. The entire variable domain, with the rest obtained from reference TRBV9 and TRBJ2-4, is as follows: DSGVTQTPKHLITATGQRVTLRCSPRSGDLSVYWYQQSLDQGLQFLIQYYNGEERAKGNILERFSAQQFPDLHSELNLSSLELGDSALYFCASSDRDRGLAKNIQYFGAGTRLSVL.

The rearrangement links TRBV27 to TRBJ2-7, with TRBD1 identical over 7 bases. Germline loops: CDR1 MNHEY, CDR2 SMNVEV (reference sequence). The V segment lost 5 bases and the J segment 5 bases; nucleotides outside the gene matches: 9. CDR3 length: 14 residues. CDR3 protein: CASSPATGYDEQYF. CDR3 coding DNA: TGTGCCAGCAGTCCCGCGACAGGGTACGACGAGCAGTACTTC.

V and J are TRBV6-5 and TRBJ2-2, with D unclear. The germline V and J ends were trimmed by 2 bases and 4 bases, with 8 bases remaining between them. This CDR3 contains 14 residues. Germline V gene sequence: CDR1 MNHEY, CDR2 SVGAGI. CDR3 DNA: TGTGCCAGCAGTTACCGAATCAGCACCGGGGAGCTGTTTTTT. Protein product: CASSYRISTGELFF.

This chain uses TRBV5-1 with TRBJ2-1; 7 nucleotides align to TRBD2. Per germline, CDR1 SGHRS and CDR2 YFSETQ. The length of the CDR3 is 17 residues. V trimming: 2 bases; J trimming: 7 bases; junction bases outside the gene matches: 15. The CDR3 bases are TGCGCCAGCAGCTTTGGGCTAGCGGCGGGCCTCTATAATGAGCAGTTCTTC. This gives the protein CASSFGLAAGLYNEQFF.

The chain carries TRBV6-5 and TRBJ1-5; 8 nucleotides line up with TRBD1. V lost 6 bases, J lost 5 bases, and 9 bases stayed unmatched. CDR1 is MNHEY and CDR2 is SVGAGI in the germline V gene. The CDR3 is 15 residues long. The CDR3 nucleotides are TGTGCCAGCAGCAAAACAGGGGGAGGTTATCAGCCCCAGCATTTT. It yields the protein CASSKTGGGYQPQHF.